This T cell receptor beta chain was sequenced for a study of shared clonotypes between healthy human individuals. Study-level information: Each donor had three CD4 naive, three CD4 memory, two CD8 naive and one CD8 memory plate.

Healthy and HIV-negative, the adult donors had no recent acute infections or vaccinations. Sequencing was performed with immunoSEQ multiplex PCR; in TCRdb, only in-frame clones are kept and a portion is missing. Altogether fewer than 850,000 clones are present, 90% being singletons, with the ten largest covering about 34%. CDR3 length: 16 amino acids. J lost 0 bases, V lost 11 bases, and 11 bases had no gene match. In germline, CDR1 is ENHRY, CDR2 SYGVKD. This chain links TRBV10-3 with TRBJ1-4, with 8 bases matching TRBD1. Source material: memory CD8+ T cells from PBMCs. Subset denoted: CD45RO+ cells pooled with CCR7-negative TemRA cells. The TCR sequence derives from a man aged 18 to 30 in good health. Some clones in this sample may be carry-over from other donors' samples. The CDR3 is CAASGTDRATNEKLFF. As DNA, the CDR3 is TGTGCCGCCAGTGGGACGGACAGGGCAACTAATGAAAAACTGTTTTTT.